The sequence of this TCR beta chain was determined in a study of blood T cell repertoires in COVID-19 (dated by TCRdb to about 2020). For the study in its entirety: Collaborator samples came from the United States, Italy and Spain and covered acute and convalescent phases of COVID-19. A freely available public database, intended as a resource for researchers studying the immune response to SARS-CoV-2, is where the repertoires were released. Subjects who had been exposed to COVID-19, were actively infected with it, or had recovered from it provided the deeply sampled blood TCRbeta repertoires that made up the dataset. Samples were obtained from the ongoing ImmuneRACE study (first 160 participants) and from 1,254 subjects provided by 6 global collaborators. A de-identified subject ID, COVID-19 status, age in years and sex were almost always included in the sample metadata. The material from the prospective study consisted of cDNA or gDNA derived from T cells, B-cell-depleted T cells, or PBMCs. Where available, HLA class I and class II types were obtained from metadata supplied by the sample provider rather than from assay-based typing. Points the paper makes about the study in general: Clinical and demographic metadata were provided uncurated, with the amount varying by source and participant.

TCRbeta CDR3 regions were amplified from genomic DNA using the immunoSEQ Assay, a bias-controlled multiplex PCR. Under the source paper's analysis protocol: The number of nucleated cells in each sample was estimated from the amplification of reference gene primers within the assay. To quantify the absolute abundance of each unique TCRbeta CDR3 rearrangement, sequence reads were collapsed and filtered. For each sample, productive Simpson clonality was calculated as the square root of Simpson's diversity index across productive rearrangements. In its TCRdb copy, this immuneACCESS table keeps in-frame sequences only and misses some clones. Where compared with another copy, unresolved V genes explain less than half of these, and the others have no known cause. The D gene and trimming were derived from the DNA, and the V and J assignments and clone size from that table. For this sample there are 120,000 or so clones; 55% to 70% appear just once. The ten largest account for approximately 2.3% of the sample.

Points on this clone: It has no known antigen specificity. The sample holds no much larger clone one base away, and base qualities are not on file.

CDR1 and CDR2 are read off the germline V gene as SGHRS and YFSETQ. The junction shows trimming of 0 bases on V and 0 bases on J, plus 9 bases between the germline ends. Taken from cysteine to phenylalanine, the CDR3 has 15 residues. The entry retains the CDR3 DNA only, 45 bases that are in frame from base 1. Collaborating institutions collected whole blood in K2EDTA tubes following their own protocols. For TCRbeta analysis, collaborators shipped samples as frozen whole blood, isolated PBMCs, or DNA extracted from either of those sample types. The specimen sequenced was peripheral blood. This TCR was recovered from a woman between 70 and 85 years old with acute or convalescent COVID-19. The V and J segments used are TRBV5-1 and TRBJ1-1, with the D segment identity uncertain. Here is the DNA: TGCGCCAGCAGCTTGGACCCGGGTTTGAACACTGAAGCTTTCTTT. It codes for CASSLDPGLNTEAFF.